The rows below give T cell receptor beta chains drawn from one sample of a study of CD8 T cells in Susac syndrome. One entry per CDR3 protein results from TCRdb running MiXCR on the immunoSEQ multiplex PCR reads. The profile shows under 95,000 distinct CDR3 sequences, 85% to 95% of them singletons. Sequenced material: CD8+ T cells from PBMCs. The receptor source for this set is a human donor with Susac syndrome. CDR3s include the opening cysteine and the closing phenylalanine or tryptophan. Each record gives: D gene, clone size, V gene, J gene, CDR3 protein, CDR3 DNA. D genes are given only for firm matches. Clone size appears in some rows only: once, few, many, or a class for an expanded clone.

D gene: NA
clone size: NA
V gene: TRBV9
J gene: TRBJ2-5
CDR3 protein: CASSPSGGETQYF
CDR3 DNA: TGTGCCAGCAGCCCCAGTGGGGGTGAGACCCAGTACTTC

D gene: NA
clone size: NA
V gene: TRBV5-6
J gene: TRBJ2-4
CDR3 protein: CASSSGTLNIQYF
CDR3 DNA: TGTGCCAGCAGCTCCGGGACGCTAAACATTCAGTACTTC

D gene: TRBD2
clone size: NA
V gene: TRBV3-1
J gene: TRBJ2-1
CDR3 protein: CASSQERTSGTLLDEQFF
CDR3 DNA: TGTGCCAGCAGCCAAGAAAGGACTAGCGGGACTCTGTTGGATGAGCAGTTCTTC

D gene: TRBD1
clone size: NA
V gene: TRBV27
J gene: TRBJ2-5
CDR3 protein: CASSLYRGQETQYF
CDR3 DNA: TGTGCCAGCAGTTTATACAGGGGGCAAGAGACCCAGTACTTC

D gene: NA
clone size: NA
V gene: TRBV30
J gene: TRBJ1-2
CDR3 protein: CAWRGPWGYTF
CDR3 DNA: TGTGCCTGGAGGGGGCCCTGGGGCTACACCTTC

D gene: TRBD1
clone size: once
V gene: TRBV2
J gene: TRBJ2-3
CDR3 protein: CASSVLQGATDTQYF
CDR3 DNA: TGTGCCAGCAGTGTTCTACAGGGGGCCACAGATACGCAGTATTTT

D gene: TRBD1
clone size: NA
V gene: TRBV7-8
J gene: TRBJ2-1
CDR3 protein: CASGAGGTYNEQFF
CDR3 DNA: TGTGCCAGCGGAGCAGGGGGCACCTACAATGAGCAGTTCTTC

D gene: TRBD2
clone size: NA
V gene: TRBV9
J gene: TRBJ2-1
CDR3 protein: CASSAYETSGRLNEQFF
CDR3 DNA: TGTGCCAGCAGCGCGTATGAGACTAGCGGGAGGTTGAATGAGCAGTTCTTC

D gene: NA
clone size: NA
V gene: TRBV29-1
J gene: TRBJ1-2
CDR3 protein: CSVEPQTGTNYGYTF
CDR3 DNA: TGCAGCGTTGAGCCACAGACAGGAACTAACTATGGCTACACCTTC

D gene: NA
clone size: NA
V gene: TRBV2
J gene: TRBJ2-1
CDR3 protein: CASRVSSYNEQFF
CDR3 DNA: TGTGCCAGCAGGGTGAGCTCCTACAATGAGCAGTTCTTC

D gene: NA
clone size: NA
V gene: TRBV5-1
J gene: TRBJ1-1
CDR3 protein: CASSWTVNTEAFF
CDR3 DNA: TGCGCCAGCAGCTGGACGGTGAACACTGAAGCTTTCTTT

D gene: TRBD2
clone size: NA
V gene: TRBV6-6
J gene: TRBJ2-3
CDR3 protein: CASSHPSGSRADTQYF
CDR3 DNA: TGTGCCAGCAGCCACCCTAGCGGGAGTAGGGCAGATACGCAGTATTTT

D gene: TRBD2
clone size: NA
V gene: TRBV20-1
J gene: TRBJ2-1
CDR3 protein: CSAKPPGVGGRAVDEQFF
CDR3 DNA: TGCAGTGCTAAGCCCCCGGGTGTAGGCGGGAGGGCCGTCGATGAGCAGTTCTTC

D gene: NA
clone size: NA
V gene: TRBV9
J gene: TRBJ1-2
CDR3 protein: CASSVDDVFNYGYTF
CDR3 DNA: TGTGCCAGCAGCGTAGACGATGTCTTTAACTATGGCTACACCTTC

D gene: NA
clone size: NA
V gene: TRBV29-1
J gene: TRBJ1-1
CDR3 protein: CSVDGSAQGAFF
CDR3 DNA: TGCAGCGTTGACGGGAGCGCACAAGGGGCTTTCTTT

D gene: TRBD1
clone size: once
V gene: TRBV29-1
J gene: TRBJ2-1
CDR3 protein: CSVEGLVDRGTYNEQFF
CDR3 DNA: TGCAGCGTTGAAGGTCTCGTGGACAGGGGAACCTACAATGAGCAGTTCTTC

D gene: TRBD1
clone size: NA
V gene: TRBV7-3
J gene: TRBJ2-7
CDR3 protein: CASSLTGQGVNEQYF
CDR3 DNA: TGTGCCAGCAGCTTAACTGGACAGGGTGTAAACGAGCAGTACTTC

D gene: TRBD2
clone size: NA
V gene: TRBV9
J gene: TRBJ2-7
CDR3 protein: CASSASGGGTYEQYF
CDR3 DNA: TGTGCCAGCAGCGCCAGCGGGGGGGGAACCTACGAGCAGTACTTC

D gene: NA
clone size: NA
V gene: TRBV9
J gene: TRBJ1-1
CDR3 protein: CASSSLTENTEAFF
CDR3 DNA: TGTGCCAGCAGCTCATTGACTGAGAACACTGAAGCTTTCTTT

D gene: NA
clone size: NA
V gene: TRBV5-1
J gene: TRBJ2-7
CDR3 protein: CASSLGSGPYEQYF
CDR3 DNA: TGCGCCAGCAGCTTGGGGTCGGGGCCCTACGAGCAGTACTTC

D gene: NA
clone size: NA
V gene: TRBV4-2
J gene: TRBJ2-7
CDR3 protein: CASSQDTGEKAYEQYF
CDR3 DNA: TGTGCCAGCAGCCAAGATACGGGGGAGAAGGCCTACGAGCAGTACTTC

D gene: NA
clone size: NA
V gene: TRBV14
J gene: TRBJ2-3
CDR3 protein: CASSQGSLDTQYF
CDR3 DNA: TGTGCCAGCAGCCAAGGCTCCTTGGATACGCAGTATTTT

D gene: TRBD2
clone size: NA
V gene: TRBV20-1
J gene: TRBJ2-1
CDR3 protein: CSARETSGDNEQFF
CDR3 DNA: TGCAGTGCTAGAGAGACTAGCGGAGACAATGAGCAGTTCTTC

D gene: TRBD2
clone size: NA
V gene: TRBV29-1
J gene: TRBJ2-7
CDR3 protein: CSVVGIGTTTAKSSYEQYF
CDR3 DNA: TGCAGCGTTGTAGGCATTGGGACTACCACCGCGAAAAGCTCCTACGAGCAGTACTTC

D gene: TRBD2
clone size: NA
V gene: TRBV19
J gene: TRBJ2-1
CDR3 protein: CASSISLAGAEQFF
CDR3 DNA: TGTGCCAGTAGTATTTCACTAGCGGGAGCTGAGCAGTTCTTC

D gene: TRBD2
clone size: NA
V gene: TRBV13
J gene: TRBJ2-3
CDR3 protein: CASSLLGRGTDTQYF
CDR3 DNA: TGTGCCAGCAGCTTACTCGGGAGGGGCACAGATACGCAGTATTTT

D gene: TRBD2
clone size: once
V gene: TRBV20-1
J gene: TRBJ2-4
CDR3 protein: CRARLAGSWVAKNIQYF
CDR3 DNA: TGCAGAGCTAGACTAGCGGGAAGTTGGGTAGCCAAAAACATTCAGTACTTC

D gene: TRBD1
clone size: NA
V gene: TRBV24-1
J gene: TRBJ1-1
CDR3 protein: CATSGGTGQGNTEAFF
CDR3 DNA: TGTGCCACCAGTGGAGGGACAGGGCAGGGAAACACTGAAGCTTTCTTT

D gene: TRBD2
clone size: NA
V gene: TRBV6-1
J gene: TRBJ2-1
CDR3 protein: CASSGTSGTSDEQFF
CDR3 DNA: TGTGCCAGCAGCGGGACTAGCGGAACCTCGGATGAGCAGTTCTTC

D gene: NA
clone size: NA
V gene: TRBV20-1
J gene: TRBJ2-7
CDR3 protein: CSARVISGVEQYF
CDR3 DNA: TGCAGTGCTAGAGTCATATCAGGGGTCGAGCAGTACTTC

D gene: NA
clone size: NA
V gene: TRBV20-1
J gene: TRBJ1-1
CDR3 protein: CSARPMGAGKTFF
CDR3 DNA: TGCAGTGCTAGACCCATGGGGGCAGGGAAGACTTTCTTT

D gene: TRBD1
clone size: NA
V gene: TRBV18
J gene: TRBJ1-1
CDR3 protein: CASSPPRGTEAFF
CDR3 DNA: TGTGCCAGCTCACCACCCAGGGGGACAGAAGCTTTCTTT